These 26 T cell receptor beta chains were all obtained from the same sample, sequenced in a study of Ad26.COV2.S vaccination and SARS-CoV-2 variants. Profiling relied on immunoSEQ multiplex PCR, and the TCRdb table lists in-frame clones only, not all of them. This table holds roughly 510,000 clones, around nine tenths found once. Treatment reported: around 19 received Ad26.COV2.S at low or high dose, single or two shots; several received placebo; per-sample allocation not given. Samples came from day 63 after the first vaccine or placebo injection. The specimen was peripheral blood, collected in a trial of Ad26.COV2.S vaccine versus placebo. Receptors originate from a person aged 18-65 years who received the Ad26.COV2.S COVID-19 vaccine or a placebo.

J is TRBJ2-2 and V is TRBV19; a possible D gene is TRBD2 (5 bases). Germline V gene data show CDR1 as LNHDA and CDR2 as SQIVND (reference sequence). This CDR3 is built from 14 residues. V lost 7 bases and J 2 bases, leaving 11 bases between the germline ends. The CDR3 DNA follows: TGTGCCAGTACGTTTCTAGCCAACACCGGGGAGCTGTTTTTT. Translating gives CASTFLANTGELFF.

The V call is TRBV30, the J call TRBJ2-1; D not resolved. Trimming pared 0 bases from V and 4 bases from J, leaving 13 bases between. The germline V gene has CDR1 GTSNPN and CDR2 SVGIG (reference sequence). This CDR3 is built from 15 residues. CDR3 sequence: CAWSVAVQYYNEQFF. CDR3 nucleotides: TGTGCCTGGAGTGTTGCAGTACAGTATTACAATGAGCAGTTCTTC.

This clone appeared once. V is TRBV5-5 and J is TRBJ1-2; TRBD1 agrees at 7 bases. Germline CDR1 is SGHKS and CDR2 is YYEKEE (reference sequence). Trimming cost V 4 bases and J 8 bases; bases outside gene matches: 8. The CDR3 covers 13 residues. CDR3 residues: CASSPTGIVGYTF. The CDR3, as DNA: TGTGCCAGCAGCCCGACAGGGATTGTGGGCTACACCTTC.

This chain connects TRBV27 to TRBJ2-7; perhaps TRBD2 as D (5 bases). The CDR3 contains 13 residues. Germline CDR1 MNHEY, CDR2 SMNVEV (reference sequence). Between the trimmed V and J ends, which lost 8 bases and 0 bases, there was a span of 11 bases. The CDR3 reads CASGGGSSYEQYF. The CDR3 DNA is TGTGCCAGCGGAGGCGGCAGCTCCTACGAGCAGTACTTC.

Note on this clone: At the DNA level, this CDR3 is encoded by other sequences in the same sample as well. The chain links TRBV5-1 to TRBJ2-7, with D hard to call. V was pared by 0 bases and J by 3 bases, with 7 bases between. This CDR3 has 13 residues. The germline CDR1 and CDR2 sequences are SGHRS and YFSETQ. CDR3 residues: CASSLASLYEQYF. In DNA form, the CDR3 reads TGCGCCAGCAGCTTGGCCAGCCTCTACGAGCAGTACTTC.

The V call is TRBV6-1, the J call TRBJ1-5; D not certain. The CDR3 length is 13 residues. Germline CDR1 reads MNHNS; CDR2 reads SASEGT. Trimming left V 1 base short and J 5 bases short, with 6 bases between. CDR3 region: CASSEGAHQPQHF. The CDR3 DNA sequence: TGTGCCAGCAGTGAAGGGGCCCATCAGCCCCAGCATTTT.

This clone appeared once. The V call is TRBV19, the J call TRBJ2-3; 8 bases match TRBD2. The germline gives CDR1 LNHDA, CDR2 SQIVND (reference sequence). The CDR3 has 15 amino acids. V was clipped by 1 base and J by 2 bases; unmatched bases: 2. CDR3 region: CASSIAGGYTDTQYF. CDR3 in DNA: TGTGCCAGTAGTATAGCGGGAGGGTACACAGATACGCAGTATTTT.

This clone was counted once. V usage is TRBV27 and J usage is TRBJ2-1; TRBD2 matches 10 bases. Germline-derived CDR1 and CDR2 are MNHEY and SMNVEV (reference sequence). The length of the CDR3 is 16 residues. Trimming took 0 bases from V and 6 from J; bases not matched to a gene: 5. The DNA for the CDR3 is TGTGCCAGCAGTTTATCGATCAGCGGGAGGGCCAATGAGCAGTTCTTC. Translated: CASSLSISGRANEQFF.

The chain is built from TRBV5-1 and TRBJ2-1, with D possibly being TRBD2 (7 bases). CDR1 is SGHRS and CDR2 is YFSETQ in the germline V gene. This CDR3 region has 15 residues. Trimming took off 4 bases at V and 6 bases at J, with 17 bases between the two ends. The DNA for the CDR3 is TGCGCCAGCAGCCGGGGGGCGGGATCGGGCAATGAGCAGTTCTTC. It is translated as CASSRGAGSGNEQFF.

This clone was counted only a few times. The chain is built from TRBV7-3 and TRBJ1-4; 7 bases fit TRBD1. Trimming cost V 0 bases and J 3 bases; bases outside gene matches: 1. The CDR3 consists of 15 residues. The germline V gene encodes CDR1 SGHTA and CDR2 FQGTGA. The CDR3 is CASSLTGTANEKLFF. The CDR3 coding sequence is TGTGCCAGCAGCTTAACCGGGACAGCTAATGAAAAACTGTTTTTT.

The chain carries TRBV12-3 or TRBV12-4 and TRBJ1-2; possible D gene TRBD1, 5 bases. This CDR3 region has 13 residues. The germline V and J ends were trimmed by 7 bases and 4 bases, with 13 bases remaining between them. CDR3 in amino acids: CASTPRGGYGYTF. The DNA for the CDR3 is TGTGCCAGCACCCCAAGGGGTGGCTATGGCTACACCTTC.

The chain combines TRBV24-1 with TRBJ2-1, with D unclear. Between the trimmed V and J ends, which lost 1 base and 7 bases, there was a span of 4 bases. The CDR3 has 12 amino acids. Germline loops: CDR1 KGHDR, CDR2 SFDVKD. The CDR3 spells CATSDFSNEQFF. The CDR3 DNA follows: TGTGCCACCAGTGATTTCTCAAATGAGCAGTTCTTC.

The chain carries TRBV19 and TRBJ2-7, with no clear D. CDR1 is LNHDA, CDR2 SQIVND, per germline (reference sequence). Trimming cost V 3 bases and J 3 bases, with 9 bases left between them. The length of the CDR3 is 13 residues. The CDR3 nucleotides read TGTGCCAGTAGTATGGTGGCTTTCTACGAGCAGTACTTC. Translation gives CASSMVAFYEQYF.

The V and J genes are TRBV19 and TRBJ1-5, with 8 bases identical to TRBD1. The CDR3 runs 15 residues. Germline V gives CDR1 LNHDA, CDR2 SQIVND (reference sequence). J lost 7 bases, V lost 3 bases, and 8 bases had no gene match. The CDR3 spells CASSIDRGGRQPQHF. CDR3 in DNA: TGTGCCAGTAGTATTGACAGGGGTGGGAGACAGCCCCAGCATTTT.

The chain employs TRBV28 and TRBJ1-5, with D tentatively TRBD1 (5 bases). The V gene lost 3 bases and the J gene lost 3 bases, with 12 bases spanning the gap. Per germline, CDR1 MDHEN and CDR2 SYDVKM. The CDR3 runs 15 residues. The CDR3 sequence is CASSFEPGFNQPQHF. The CDR3 coding sequence is TGTGCCAGCAGTTTCGAGCCAGGGTTCAATCAGCCCCAGCATTTT.

The gene calls are TRBV30 and TRBJ2-7, with 7 positions matching TRBD1. Trimming removed 5 bases from V and 3 bases from J; junction bases left unmatched: 7. Germline CDR1 is GTSNPN and CDR2 is SVGIG (reference sequence). The length of the CDR3 is 13 residues. The chain's CDR3 is CAWAGTAIYEQYF. CDR3 DNA sequence: TGTGCCTGGGCCGGGACAGCCATCTACGAGCAGTACTTC.

This clone was counted a few times. The chain employs TRBV7-8 and TRBJ2-7, with 16 bases matching TRBD2. This CDR3 region has 19 residues. Germline V gene data show CDR1 as SGHVS and CDR2 as FQNEAQ. With V trimmed by 5 bases and J by 5 bases, 15 bases remained unmatched. DNA for the CDR3: TGTGCCAGCAGCCCAGGGACTAGCGGGAGGGCCCGTTTCGTGAACGAGCAGTACTTC. Protein product: CASSPGTSGRARFVNEQYF.

The gene calls are TRBV11-2 and TRBJ1-1; a possible D gene is TRBD1 (5 bases). The length of the CDR3 is 14 residues. Germline V lookup: CDR1 SGHAT, CDR2 FQNNGV. Trimming left V 2 bases short and J 5 bases short, with 12 bases between. CDR3 in amino acids: CASSLQGRSTEAFF. The CDR3 DNA is TGTGCCAGCAGCTTACAGGGACGTAGTACTGAAGCTTTCTTT.

With regard to this clone: Additional DNA sequences in this sample encode the identical CDR3. The chain combines TRBV6-1 with TRBJ1-2; D is unresolved. Germline V CDR1 and CDR2: MNHNS, SASEGT. V dropped 1 base and J dropped 2 bases, with 8 bases sitting between them. The CDR3 loop spans 14 amino acids. CDR3 sequence (DNA): TGTGCCAGCAGTGAAGGTCCCGCGAACTATGGCTACACCTTC. Translated, it gives CASSEGPANYGYTF.

This clone was counted between two and nine times. Other DNA variants within this sample encode the same CDR3. This chain connects TRBV30 to TRBJ1-3, with D uncertain. In germline, CDR1 is GTSNPN, CDR2 SVGIG (reference sequence). This CDR3 region has 12 residues. The ends were cut back, 2 bases at V and 3 bases at J, with 5 bases in the middle. CDR3 sequence reads: CAWSLGGNTIYF. The CDR3 region has the DNA TGTGCCTGGAGTTTGGGTGGAAACACCATATATTTT.

V usage is TRBV6-6 and J usage is TRBJ1-2; 9 nucleotides agree with TRBD1. Germline V gives CDR1 MNHNY, CDR2 SVGAGI (reference sequence). This CDR3 spans 15 amino acids. Trimming took 0 bases from V and 8 from J; bases not matched to a gene: 7. Written as DNA, the CDR3 is TGTGCCAGCAGTTACTCTTTGACAGGGGGACAGGGCTACACCTTC. It translates to CASSYSLTGGQGYTF.

This chain uses TRBV30 with TRBJ1-2; D remains unclear. V was trimmed by 4 bases and J by 0 bases, leaving 12 bases between them. This CDR3 is 14 amino acids long. The germline CDR1 and CDR2 sequences are GTSNPN and SVGIG (reference sequence). The CDR3 region is CAWIRRGANYGYTF. The CDR3 DNA is TGTGCCTGGATACGTCGGGGAGCTAACTATGGCTACACCTTC.

V and J are TRBV18 and TRBJ2-7; TRBD2 matches at 7 bases. CDR1 and CDR2 (germline): KGHSH, LQKENI. There are 15 residues in the CDR3. V dropped 2 bases and J dropped 6; count of bases not matched to a gene: 10. CDR3 protein: CASSPVAGAVVEQYF. CDR3 nucleotide sequence: TGTGCCAGCTCACCAGTCGCGGGAGCAGTAGTCGAGCAGTACTTC.

This clone was observed a handful of times. The chain links TRBV11-2 to TRBJ2-3; D is ambiguous. In germline, CDR1 is SGHAT, CDR2 FQNNGV. V was pared by 0 bases and J by 1 base, with 11 bases between. The CDR3 has 16 amino acids. The CDR3: CASSLDTLAGTDTQYF. The CDR3 DNA follows: TGTGCCAGCAGCTTAGACACTTTGGCAGGCACAGATACGCAGTATTTT.

J is TRBJ2-2 and V is TRBV7-2; the match to TRBD1 covers 11 bases. The V gene's germline CDR1 is SGHTA and CDR2 FQGNSA. CDR3 length: 17 amino acids. The J segment lost 3 bases and the V segment lost 5 bases, leaving 8 bases of the junction unmatched. This chain's CDR3 is CASSAGQGVPHTGELFF. The CDR3 DNA reads TGTGCCAGCAGCGCGGGACAGGGGGTACCCCACACCGGGGAGCTGTTTTTT.

The chain uses TRBV7-3 and TRBJ1-2, with D uncertain. Germline values: CDR1 SGHTA, CDR2 FQGTGA. V was shortened by 1 base and J by 7 bases, with 13 bases between the two germline ends. CDR3 size: 14 residues. The CDR3 sequence: CASSLSRAFGGYTF. DNA of the CDR3: TGTGCCAGCAGCTTAAGTAGGGCATTTGGTGGCTACACCTTC.